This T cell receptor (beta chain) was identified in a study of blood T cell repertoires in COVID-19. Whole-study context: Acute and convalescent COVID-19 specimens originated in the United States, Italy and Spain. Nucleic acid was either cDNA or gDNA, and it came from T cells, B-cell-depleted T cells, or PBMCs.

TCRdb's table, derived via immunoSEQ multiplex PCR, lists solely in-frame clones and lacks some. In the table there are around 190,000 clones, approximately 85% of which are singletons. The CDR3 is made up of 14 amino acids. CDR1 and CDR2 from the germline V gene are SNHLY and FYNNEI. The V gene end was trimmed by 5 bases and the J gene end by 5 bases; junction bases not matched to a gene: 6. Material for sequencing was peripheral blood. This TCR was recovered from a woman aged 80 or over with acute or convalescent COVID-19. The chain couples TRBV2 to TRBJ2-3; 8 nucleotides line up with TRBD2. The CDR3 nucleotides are TGTGCCAGCAGTAGGACTAGCTCGAGAGATACGCAGTATTTT. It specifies CASSRTSSRDTQYF.